This T cell receptor delta chain was captured in a study of gamma-delta T cells after stem cell transplantation. TCRdb re-processed the RT-PCR reads via CATT. The profile covers roughly 14,000 delta-chain clones, with 9% to 9.5% appearing a single time and less than 80% taken by the ten largest. Trimming took 3 bases from V and 0 from J; bases not matched to a gene: 8. This CDR3 spans 17 amino acids. CDR1 is GEAIGNYY, CDR2 EKD, per germline. This clone occurred many times. The protein in TCRdb stems from a much larger clone and differs at residue 5 from this DNA's translation, likely a read error; here the protein is translated from the DNA.

What was sequenced was gamma-delta T cells. This receptor was obtained from a human donor. It is not recorded whose cells these are; they may come from a transplant donor. This chain joins TRDV2 and TRDJ1, with 11 bases aligning to TRDD3. CDR3 sequence: CACDVLGDTRDTDKLIF. Here the CDR3 DNA reads TGTGCCTGTGACGTCCTGGGGGATACTAGGGACACCGATAAACTCATCTTT.